These T cell receptor beta chains were read from a single sample in a study of cytomegalovirus exposure and HLA in healthy donors. Sequenced by immunoSEQ multiplex PCR; TCRdb stores in-frame clones only, minus some. The table lists more than 130,000 clones, 78% of them singletons. Sequenced sample: PBMCs. The receptors stem from a male donor in good health and CMV-seronegative. Each CDR3 is given with its conserved first and last residue. Each record gives: J gene, V gene, D gene, CDR3 DNA, CDR3 protein. The D gene is left open where the match is weak.

j_call: TRBJ1-2; v_call: TRBV29-1; d_call: NA; cdr3_nt: TGCAGCACCAGGGCCCAACCTCTGGTCGGCTATGGCTACACCTTC; cdr3_aa: CSTRAQPLVGYGYTF
j_call: TRBJ2-1; v_call: TRBV5-6; d_call: TRBD1; cdr3_nt: TGTGCCAGCAGCTTGGGCGACAGGGGGATCGGCAATGAGCAGTTCTTC; cdr3_aa: CASSLGDRGIGNEQFF
j_call: TRBJ1-2; v_call: TRBV5-6; d_call: TRBD1; cdr3_nt: TGTGCCAGCAGCTTGGCCTCCAGGGACAGGGCAATCTTC; cdr3_aa: CASSLASRDRAIF
j_call: TRBJ2-7; v_call: TRBV10-3; d_call: NA; cdr3_nt: TGTGCCATCGGATCCGGGCCCCCCGGGAACGAGCAGTACTTC; cdr3_aa: CAIGSGPPGNEQYF
j_call: TRBJ1-1; v_call: TRBV27; d_call: TRBD1; cdr3_nt: TGTGCCAGCAGGACCGTAACGACAGGGGTGAACACTGAAGCTTTCTTT; cdr3_aa: CASRTVTTGVNTEAFF
j_call: TRBJ2-7; v_call: TRBV29-1; d_call: NA; cdr3_nt: TGCAGCGTTCGCTCGGGAAGCTACGAGCAGTACTTC; cdr3_aa: CSVRSGSYEQYF
j_call: TRBJ1-1; v_call: TRBV7-9; d_call: TRBD1; cdr3_nt: TGTGCCAGCAGCTCAGGACAGGGGTACACTGAAGCTTTCTTT; cdr3_aa: CASSSGQGYTEAFF
j_call: TRBJ1-1; v_call: TRBV7-9; d_call: TRBD1; cdr3_nt: TGTGCCAGCAGCTTAGATCAGGGGGCTTCGGCTGAAGCTTTCTTT; cdr3_aa: CASSLDQGASAEAFF
j_call: TRBJ1-2; v_call: TRBV30; d_call: NA; cdr3_nt: TGTGCCTGGCGTGTAGAACGAAGGACAGTAAGGGGCTATGGCTACACCTTC; cdr3_aa: CAWRVERRTVRGYGYTF
j_call: TRBJ1-2; v_call: TRBV30; d_call: TRBD1; cdr3_nt: TGTGCCAGGATCTCCGACAGGGTTTCGGGGGGCTACACCTTC; cdr3_aa: CARISDRVSGGYTF
j_call: TRBJ1-2; v_call: TRBV6-1; d_call: NA; cdr3_nt: TGTGCCAGCAGCCTGGCAGGAGGAACTAACTATGGCTACACCTTC; cdr3_aa: CASSLAGGTNYGYTF
j_call: TRBJ1-2; v_call: TRBV5-1; d_call: NA; cdr3_nt: TGCGCCAGCAGCTTGGTCGGACTCGAAGGGCTGGAGGGCTACACCTTC; cdr3_aa: CASSLVGLEGLEGYTF